These 25 T cell receptor beta chains share one sample of origin, sequenced in a study of shared clonotypes between healthy human individuals. Sequencing was performed with immunoSEQ multiplex PCR; in TCRdb, only in-frame clones are kept and a portion is missing. Of 200,000 to 250,000 clones listed, under 80% are singletons. Sequencing input: memory CD4+ T cells sorted from blood. Subset of the sample: CD45RA-negative fraction. Receptor source: a man aged 25-40 years in good health.

This clone has only a few counts. The chain carries TRBV7-9 and TRBJ1-1; 8 nucleotides agree with TRBD1. Germline V gene data show CDR1 as SEHNR and CDR2 as FQNEAQ (reference sequence). The CDR3 spans 13 residues. V was pared by 5 bases and J by 5 bases, with 4 bases of the junction left unmatched. CDR3 nucleotides: TGTGCCAGCAGCACAAGACAGGGGACTGAAGCTTTCTTT. Translated, it gives CASSTRQGTEAFF.

This clone has only a few counts. This chain connects TRBV11-3 to TRBJ2-1, with D possibly TRBD2 on 5 matching bases. From germline, CDR1 is SGHNT and CDR2 YENEEA. Trimming took off 4 bases at V and 9 bases at J, with 13 bases between the two ends. The CDR3 contains 13 residues. The DNA of the CDR3 is TGTGCCAGCAGCTCCACCTCTAGCCGTGAGCAGTTCTTC. Protein: CASSSTSSREQFF.

This clone has a handful of counts. The chain combines TRBV7-8 with TRBJ2-2, with 11 bases fitting TRBD2. Germline lookup yields CDR1 SGHVS and CDR2 FQNEAQ. V was pared by 6 bases and J by 6 bases, with 6 bases of the junction left unmatched. This CDR3 is built from 15 residues. CDR3 protein: CASSRTSGSAGELFF. Written as DNA, the CDR3 is TGTGCCAGCAGTCGTACTAGCGGGAGTGCCGGGGAGCTGTTTTTT.

On this clone: The germline gene is not matched at one end of the junction; a read error may be the cause. The chain couples TRBV7-8 to TRBJ2-7, with 7 bases fitting TRBD2. The CDR3 loop spans 14 amino acids. Germline CDR1 and CDR2: SGHVS and FQNEAQ. Written as DNA, the CDR3 is TGTGCCAGCAGCTTTCTGGCGGGGGTCGAAGGGCCTATCTTC. Its translation: CASSFLAGVEGPIF.

The rearrangement uses TRBV10-3 and TRBJ2-1, with TRBD2 matching over 11 bases. V was clipped by 4 bases and J by 0 bases; unmatched bases: 5. The CDR3 runs 17 residues. Germline assignment: CDR1 ENHRY and CDR2 SYGVKD. As DNA, the CDR3 is TGTGCCATCAGTGCCGCTAGCGGGAGGCTCTCCTACAATGAGCAGTTCTTC. Its translation is CAISAASGRLSYNEQFF.

This clone was counted only a few times. The DNA for the CDR3 is TGTGCAAGTCGCACCTCTTGGTCTGGGACTTTTGGCTACACCTTC. Protein sequence: CASRTSWSGTFGYTF. This chain uses TRBV12-2 with TRBJ1-2. TRBV12-2 is deemed a pseudogene. This CDR3 has 15 residues.

This rearrangement joins TRBV2 to TRBJ2-2; possible D gene TRBD2, 6 bases. The germline V gene has CDR1 SNHLY and CDR2 FYNNEI. The CDR3 runs 14 residues. Trimming removed 6 bases from V and 4 bases from J, with 12 bases in between. The CDR3 DNA sequence: TGTGCCAGCAGGGCGGGATCGGGCACCGGGGAGCTGTTTTTT. Its translation is CASRAGSGTGELFF.

The chain uses TRBV9 and TRBJ2-3; D is undetermined. V was clipped by 0 bases and J by 1 base, with 3 bases between them. This CDR3 comprises 13 residues. Germline-derived CDR1 and CDR2 are SGDLS and YYNGEE. The CDR3 DNA sequence: TGTGCCAGCAGCGTAGTCGGCACAGATACGCAGTATTTT. It specifies CASSVVGTDTQYF.

The rearrangement joins TRBV28 to TRBJ1-4, with D possibly TRBD1 on 5 matching bases. Germline V gene lookup returns CDR1 MDHEN and CDR2 SYDVKM. The ends were cut back, 6 bases at V and 4 bases at J, with 15 bases in the middle. The CDR3 runs 15 residues. DNA of the CDR3: TGTGCCAGCAGCACAAGGGGCAGAGATAATGAAAAACTGTTTTTT. This gives the protein CASSTRGRDNEKLFF.

The chain has TRBV9 and TRBJ2-3, with 7 nucleotides matching TRBD2. This CDR3 comprises 14 residues. The germline gives CDR1 SGDLS, CDR2 YYNGEE. J lost 9 bases, V lost 0 bases, and 7 bases had no gene match. CDR3 bases: TGTGCCAGCAGCGTAGGTGAAGGGGAGGGCACGCAGTATTTT. Translated: CASSVGEGEGTQYF.

The chain joins TRBV5-4 to TRBJ2-1; 12 bases match TRBD2. The germline gives CDR1 SGHNT, CDR2 YYREEE (reference sequence). The CDR3 has 16 amino acids. Unmatched junction bases numbered 5, after V lost 4 bases and J lost 3 bases. The CDR3, as DNA: TGTGCCAGCAGCCCCCGGACTAGCGGGAACTACAATGAGCAGTTCTTC. This encodes CASSPRTSGNYNEQFF.

The genes are TRBV7-2 and TRBJ2-7; the match to TRBD2 covers 16 bases. CDR1 is SGHTA, CDR2 FQGNSA, per germline. CDR3 length: 17 residues. With 5 bases clipped from V and 6 bases from J, the junction kept 10 bases outside the gene matches. The CDR3 loop reads CASSPGLAGGAPSEQYF. CDR3 nucleotide sequence: TGTGCCAGCAGCCCGGGACTAGCGGGAGGGGCCCCCTCCGAGCAGTACTTC.

This chain uses TRBV11-3 with TRBJ2-2, with 8 bases fitting TRBD1. The CDR3 spans 15 residues. The germline CDR1 and CDR2 sequences are SGHNT and YENEEA. Germline trimming cut 6 bases from V and 2 bases from J; bases unmatched to any gene: 5. CDR3 amino acids: CASSYDRGNTGELFF. Written as DNA, the CDR3 is TGTGCCAGCAGTTATGACAGGGGAAACACCGGGGAGCTGTTTTTT.

The chain has TRBV5-4 and TRBJ2-7; TRBD2 matches at 10 bases. Trimming cost V 4 bases and J 6 bases; bases outside gene matches: 7. The CDR3 covers 14 residues. Germline V gene data show CDR1 as SGHNT and CDR2 as YYREEE (reference sequence). The CDR3 sequence is CASSTGLAVGEQYF. The CDR3, as DNA: TGTGCCAGCAGCACCGGACTAGCGGTCGGCGAGCAGTACTTC.

The rearrangement links TRBV4-1 to TRBJ2-2; TRBD1 or TRBD2 may be the D gene (6 bases each). The CDR3 totals 16 residues. The V gene's germline CDR1 is MGHRA and CDR2 YSYEKL. V lost 3 bases and J lost 1, with 12 bases in between. The CDR3 here is CASSQEGEWNTGELFF. The DNA for the CDR3 is TGCGCCAGCAGCCAGGAGGGGGAGTGGAACACCGGGGAGCTGTTTTTT.

The chain couples TRBV9 to TRBJ1-5; TRBD1 is a possible D gene (5 bases). The CDR3 covers 15 residues. V was shortened by 1 base and J by 0 bases, with 8 bases between the two germline ends. Germline CDR1 reads SGDLS; CDR2 reads YYNGEE. The CDR3 here is CASSVLGDSNQPQHF. The DNA for the CDR3 is TGTGCCAGCAGCGTATTGGGGGATAGCAATCAGCCCCAGCATTTT. The full variable domain, completed using reference TRBV9 and TRBJ1-5, is DSGVTQTPKHLITATGQRVTLRCSPRSGDLSVYWYQQSLDQGLQFLIQYYNGEERAKGNILERFSAQQFPDLHSELNLSSLELGDSALYFCASSVLGDSNQPQHFGDGTRLSIL.

The rearrangement joins TRBV5-4 to TRBJ2-7, with 7 bases that match TRBD2. Germline values: CDR1 SGHNT, CDR2 YYREEE (reference sequence). The CDR3 consists of 13 residues. The junction had 5 bases not matched to a gene; V was cut back by 5 bases and J by 3 bases. The CDR3 spells CASSRSSGYEQYF. In DNA form, the CDR3 reads TGTGCCAGCAGTAGATCTAGCGGCTACGAGCAGTACTTC.

V usage is TRBV5-1 and J usage is TRBJ2-1; D ambiguous. The CDR3 is 13 amino acids. Between the trimmed V and J ends, which lost 4 bases and 4 bases, there was a span of 9 bases. The germline CDR1 and CDR2 sequences are SGHRS and YFSETQ. In nucleotides, the CDR3 is TGCGCCAGCAGCCCCACTGGGTACAATGAGCAGTTCTTC. It codes for CASSPTGYNEQFF.

The chain combines TRBV28 with TRBJ2-1; 9 nucleotides match TRBD2. The CDR3 is 16 residues long. With V trimmed by 2 bases and J by 2 bases, 4 bases remained unmatched. The germline V gene encodes CDR1 MDHEN and CDR2 SYDVKM. CDR3 bases: TGTGCCAGCAGTTTAGCCCGACTAGCGGCCTACAATGAGCAGTTCTTC. This gives the protein CASSLARLAAYNEQFF.

There are a few counts of this clone. This chain joins TRBV5-1 and TRBJ1-2; no definite D call. Germline CDR1 reads SGHRS; CDR2 reads YFSETQ. The V and J ends lost 0 bases and 2 bases respectively, with 5 bases between them. This CDR3 spans 13 amino acids. The chain's CDR3 is CASSLGGNYGYTF. The CDR3 nucleotides are TGCGCCAGCAGCTTGGGAGGGAACTATGGCTACACCTTC.

This chain connects TRBV27 to TRBJ2-3; D is undetermined. The CDR3 is 15 residues long. Trimming cost V 6 bases and J 1 base, with 14 bases left between them. Germline V lookup: CDR1 MNHEY, CDR2 SMNVEV (reference sequence). This chain's CDR3 is CASSHRDPRTDTQYF. The CDR3 nucleotides are TGTGCCAGCAGCCACCGAGATCCTCGCACAGATACGCAGTATTTT.

The chain is built from TRBV28 and TRBJ2-5; 14 nucleotides align to TRBD2. Germline assignment: CDR1 MDHEN and CDR2 SYDVKM. The CDR3 spans 15 residues. The ends lost 7 bases at V and 5 bases at J; junction bases unmatched: 6. Here the CDR3 DNA reads TGTGCCAGCATTGGGGGACTAGCGGGAGTTGAGACCCAGTACTTC. Its protein product is CASIGGLAGVETQYF.

This clone was counted ten times or more. The V gene is TRBV6-6, the J gene TRBJ1-5, with TRBD1 identical over 9 bases. Germline V gives CDR1 MNHNY, CDR2 SVGAGI (reference sequence). The V and J ends lost 5 bases and 6 bases, in that order; junction bases with no gene match: 8. This CDR3 comprises 15 residues. This CDR3 is CASSATGTGSQPQHF. CDR3 DNA: TGTGCCAGCAGTGCTACCGGGACAGGGAGTCAGCCCCAGCATTTT.

The chain's CDR3 is CAMGTSNTGELFF. In DNA form, the CDR3 reads TGTGCCATGGGGACATCGAACACCGGGGAGCTGTTTTTT. The chain is built from TRBV28 and TRBJ2-2; D perhaps matches TRBD1 (6 bases). Trimming cost V 10 bases and J 0 bases, with 9 bases left between them. The CDR3 extends over 13 amino acids. Per the germline V gene, CDR1 is MDHEN and CDR2 is SYDVKM.

V usage is TRBV7-7 and J usage is TRBJ2-7, with TRBD1 matching 7 bases. The CDR3 runs 13 residues. After removal of 5 bases from V and 6 bases from J, the junction contained 7 bases not matched to a gene. CDR1 SSHAT and CDR2 FNYEAQ come from the germline V gene (reference sequence). CDR3 amino acids: CASSPDRASEQYF. CDR3 in DNA: TGTGCCAGCAGCCCTGACAGGGCTAGCGAGCAGTACTTC.